The 14 T cell receptor beta chains in this list originate from one sample, sequenced in a study of T-cell memory formation after mild COVID-19. TCRdb reprocessed the 5' RACE reads via MiXCR and lists one record per CDR3 protein. The repertoire includes around 310,000 distinct CDR3 sequences, 13% to 15% of them detected once, and around 23% sits in the top ten. The sequenced sample was PBMCs or a T cell subset sorted from them (not recorded which). The receptors derive from a man aged 18 to 29 who had mild COVID-19 (a few samples of this study predate the infection). Cell type and time point are not known.

This clonotype was observed at least ten times. The chain couples TRBV7-2 to TRBJ2-7, with D possibly TRBD2 on 6 matching bases. V was shortened by 10 bases and J by 0 bases, with 16 bases between the two germline ends. Germline CDR1 SGHTA, CDR2 FQGNSA. The CDR3 spans 14 residues. CDR3: CATQARGSSYEQYF. The DNA of the CDR3 is TGTGCCACCCAAGCTCGGGGGAGCTCCTACGAGCAGTACTTC. Complete variable domain (other parts from reference TRBV7-2 and TRBJ2-7): GAGVSQSPSNKVTEKGKDVELRCDPISGHTALYWYRQSLGQGLEFLIYFQGNSAPDKSGLPSDRFSAERTGGSVSTLTIQRTQQEDSAVYLCATQARGSSYEQYFGPGTRLTVT.

This clonotype was seen a few times. This chain links TRBV28 with TRBJ2-3, with TRBD2 identical over 8 bases. The germline CDR1 and CDR2 sequences are MDHEN and SYDVKM. CDR3 length: 14 residues. V gave up 7 bases and J gave up 3 bases; unmatched junction bases: 6. The CDR3 region has the DNA TGTGCCAGCATGGGCGGGGGGCCAACAGATACGCAGTATTTT. Protein: CASMGGGPTDTQYF.

This clonotype was found a few times. This chain links TRBV3-1 with TRBJ1-1; 11 bases match TRBD1. CDR1 is LGHDT, CDR2 YNNKEL, per germline (reference sequence). The length of the CDR3 is 14 residues. V shed 3 bases, J shed 6 bases, and the junction held 3 bases outside the gene matches. The CDR3 DNA follows: TGTGCCAGCAGCCACCGGGACAGGGGGGCTGAAGCTTTCTTT. Translation gives CASSHRDRGAEAFF. Using reference TRBV3-1 and TRBJ1-1 for the parts outside the CDR3, the full variable domain is DTAVSQTPKYLVTQMGNDKSIKCEQNLGHDTMYWYKQDSKKFLKIMFSYNNKELIINETVPNRFSPKSPDKAHLNLHINSLELGDSAVYFCASSHRDRGAEAFFGQGTRLTVV.

The chain joins TRBV29-1 to TRBJ2-2; D is perhaps TRBD1 (6 bases). Germline CDR1 SQVTM, CDR2 ANQGSEA. The CDR3 contains 13 residues. Deletions cut 4 bases from V and 5 bases from J, with 11 bases between. CDR3 protein: CSVGQGRTGELFF. The CDR3 region has the DNA TGCAGCGTTGGCCAGGGGAGAACCGGGGAGCTGTTTTTT.

Only a few counts were recorded for this clonotype. The chain couples TRBV6-5 to TRBJ2-5; tentatively, D is TRBD1 (5 bases). The CDR3 is 13 residues long. V lost 3 bases and J 11 bases, leaving 16 bases between the germline ends. Per the germline V gene, CDR1 is MNHEY and CDR2 is SVGAGI. Here the CDR3 reads CASSYSGQGIQYF. The CDR3 DNA reads as TGTGCCAGCAGTTATTCAGGGCAGGGTATACAGTACTTC.

This clonotype was recorded at least ten times. V usage is TRBV12-3 or TRBV12-4 and J usage is TRBJ1-3; no firm D call. With 3 bases removed from V and 4 bases from J, the gap between germline ends came to 1 base. The CDR3 runs 11 residues. In DNA, the CDR3 is TGTGCCAGCAGTTTGGGAAACACCATATATTTT. Translation gives CASSLGNTIYF.

The gene calls are TRBV9 and TRBJ1-5, with unresolved D. V lost 2 bases and J 2 bases, leaving 8 bases between the germline ends. Germline CDR1 and CDR2: SGDLS and YYNGEE. The CDR3 extends over 14 amino acids. CDR3 nucleotides: TGTGCCAGCAGCGTCGGCATGGGCAATCAGCCCCAGCATTTT. Residues: CASSVGMGNQPQHF.

The DNA of the CDR3 is TGTGCCAGCAGCTTGACAGGGCCTGGGAATACGCAGTATTTT. It is translated as CASSLTGPGNTQYF. The chain uses TRBV5-8 and TRBJ2-3; TRBD1 is a possible D gene (6 bases). The germline V gene has CDR1 SGHTS and CDR2 YDEGEE. The CDR3 extends over 14 amino acids. Between the trimmed V and J ends, which lost 1 base and 7 bases, there was a span of 13 bases.

The rearrangement joins TRBV7-9 to TRBJ1-1; no clear D gene. V was clipped by 5 bases and J by 1 base, with 11 bases between them. This CDR3 spans 14 amino acids. Germline lookup yields CDR1 SEHNR and CDR2 FQNEAQ (reference sequence). The CDR3: CASSRPPGNTEAFF. CDR3 nucleotide sequence: TGTGCCAGCAGCCGTCCCCCGGGGAACACTGAAGCTTTCTTT.

The chain couples TRBV4-3 to TRBJ2-1; D may be TRBD2 (5 bases). V lost 3 bases, J lost 7 bases, and 7 bases lay in between. Germline assignment: CDR1 LGHNA and CDR2 YSLEER. The CDR3 contains 12 residues. CDR3 in amino acids: CASSHRENEQFF. The CDR3 nucleotides read TGCGCCAGCAGCCATAGGGAGAATGAGCAGTTCTTC.

This chain uses TRBV20-1 with TRBJ2-1; tentatively, D is TRBD2 (6 bases). Trimming shortened V by 7 bases and J by 5 bases, and 18 bases separated the two germline ends. The CDR3 loop spans 14 amino acids. CDR1 DFQATT and CDR2 SNEGSKA come from the germline V gene (reference sequence). CDR3 sequence (DNA): TGCAGTGTGTTAGGGACTCTTAGCGACAATGAGCAGTTCTTC. Its protein is CSVLGTLSDNEQFF.

The V gene is TRBV5-1, the J gene TRBJ2-1, with 8 bases matching TRBD2. Trimming removed 4 bases from V and 7 bases from J; junction bases left unmatched: 16. Germline CDR1 SGHRS, CDR2 YFSETQ. The CDR3 is 17 residues long. The CDR3 nucleotides read TGCGCCAGCAGCAGGCAACCTCCGGGACTAGTGGGGAATGAGCAGTTCTTC. Residues: CASSRQPPGLVGNEQFF.

There are a few counts of this clonotype. V usage is TRBV6-5 and J usage is TRBJ1-2; D gene uncertain. Deletions cut 5 bases from V and 11 bases from J, with 18 bases between. CDR1 and CDR2 (germline): MNHEY, SVGAGI. CDR3 length equals 13 residues. CDR3 in amino acids: CASSDGLISGYTF. The CDR3 nucleotides read TGTGCCAGCAGTGACGGTCTTATCTCGGGTTACACCTTC.

The V and J genes are TRBV12-3 or TRBV12-4 and TRBJ2-2; no clear D. This CDR3 is built from 13 residues. Trimming removed 3 bases from V and 7 bases from J, with 9 bases in between. The CDR3 region is CASSLSQSGELFF. CDR3 sequence (DNA): TGTGCCAGCAGTTTGTCACAGAGCGGGGAGCTGTTTTTT.